The rows below give T cell receptor beta chains drawn from one sample of a study of post-analysis software for immune sequencing data. Via MiXCR, TCRdb re-called the PCR reads, giving one row per CDR3 protein. Seen here are around 500,000 distinct CDR3 sequences, around a third observed once, and the top ten hold 4.5% to 7.5%. The material sequenced was blood. The receptors here all came from a girl aged 2-17 years with multiple sclerosis. CDR3s include the opening cysteine and the closing phenylalanine or tryptophan. Fields, in order: V gene, J gene, clone size, D gene, CDR3 DNA, CDR3 protein. D genes are given only for firm matches. For some rows the clone size is stated as once, few or many, or as a class when expanded; others skip it.

V: TRBV10-3
J: TRBJ1-2
size: few
D: .
DNA: TGTGCCATCAGTGACCCCGAAGGGGGTGGCTATGGCTACACCTTC
CDR3: CAISDPEGGGYGYTF

V: TRBV20-1
J: TRBJ2-5
size: many
D: .
DNA: TGCAGTGCTCAACCCGGACTCCTTCAAGAGACCCAGTACTTC
CDR3: CSAQPGLLQETQYF

V: TRBV4-1
J: TRBJ1-1
size: few
D: .
DNA: TGCGCCAGCAGCCAAGTCCGCCCAGTCCCGAACACTGAAGCTTTCTTT
CDR3: CASSQVRPVPNTEAFF

V: TRBV7-9
J: TRBJ1-2
size: .
D: .
DNA: TGTGCCAGCAGCCAATCTATCGCTGGCTGGTTTGGCTACACCTTC
CDR3: CASSQSIAGWFGYTF

V: TRBV5-1
J: TRBJ1-3
size: .
D: .
DNA: TGCGCCAGCAGCTTGGCCCGCGGGGTCTCTGGAAACACCATATATTTT
CDR3: CASSLARGVSGNTIYF

V: TRBV20-1
J: TRBJ1-1
size: .
D: .
DNA: TGCAGTGCTAGAGAACGTCCAGGGATGGTAGGCACTGAAGCTTTCTTT
CDR3: CSARERPGMVGTEAFF

V: TRBV29-1
J: TRBJ1-1
size: few
D: .
DNA: TGCAGCGCAGGCTTGAACACTGAAGCTTTCTTT
CDR3: CSAGLNTEAFF

V: TRBV7-3
J: TRBJ1-2
size: few
D: TRBD1
DNA: TGTGCCAGCAGCAGTAACCCGGGGACAGGGAACAACTATGGCTACACCTTC
CDR3: CASSSNPGTGNNYGYTF

V: TRBV5-1
J: TRBJ2-1
size: .
D: .
DNA: TGCGCCAGCAGCTTCTCAGGGGTAATGTACAATGAGCAGTTCTTC
CDR3: CASSFSGVMYNEQFF

V: TRBV5-1
J: TRBJ1-2
size: few
D: .
DNA: TGCGCCAGCAGCAAGGACATCGGTACTTATGGCTACACCTTC
CDR3: CASSKDIGTYGYTF

V: TRBV12-3/TRBV12-4
J: TRBJ1-1
size: few
D: .
DNA: TGTGCCAGCAGTTTCCAGATGAACACTGAAGCTTTCTTT
CDR3: CASSFQMNTEAFF

V: TRBV15
J: TRBJ2-5
size: many
D: .
DNA: TGTGCCACCAGCGCCCTAATGGAAGAGACCCAGTACTTC
CDR3: CATSALMEETQYF

V: TRBV6-5
J: TRBJ2-3
size: few
D: .
DNA: TGTGCCAGCAGTTCCTGGGGCACAGATACGCAGTATTTT
CDR3: CASSSWGTDTQYF

V: TRBV7-6
J: TRBJ2-7
size: many
D: .
DNA: TGTGCCAGCAGCTTAGGGCTAGAGCAGTACTTC
CDR3: CASSLGLEQYF

V: TRBV3-1
J: TRBJ2-5
size: .
D: .
DNA: TGTGCCAGCAGCCAAGACGTTGAGACCCAGTACTTC
CDR3: CASSQDVETQYF

V: TRBV10-3
J: TRBJ1-2
size: few
D: .
DNA: TGTGCCTCAGGCACGGCAGGCTATGGCTACACCTTC
CDR3: CASGTAGYGYTF

V: TRBV9
J: TRBJ2-3
size: .
D: .
DNA: TGTGCCAGCAGCGTAGCTCGGCAGGGCCACACAGATACGCAGTATTTT
CDR3: CASSVARQGHTDTQYF

V: TRBV5-6
J: TRBJ1-2
size: few
D: TRBD1
DNA: TGTGCCAGCAGCTTGCCCGGCAGGGGGCAAGAGGGCTACACCTTC
CDR3: CASSLPGRGQEGYTF

V: TRBV6-5
J: TRBJ1-1
size: .
D: .
DNA: TGTGCCAGCAGTTCCGCTTGGCGGAACACTGAAGCTTTCTTT
CDR3: CASSSAWRNTEAFF

V: TRBV13
J: TRBJ2-7
size: few
D: TRBD1
DNA: TGTGCCAGCAGCCCCCGGGACAGGGGGTTCCCCGAGACCTCCTACGAGCAGTACTTC
CDR3: CASSPRDRGFPETSYEQYF

V: TRBV6-5
J: TRBJ2-5
size: .
D: .
DNA: TGTGCCAGCAGTTACGACCTACAAGAGACCCAGTACTTC
CDR3: CASSYDLQETQYF

V: TRBV3-1
J: TRBJ2-1
size: .
D: .
DNA: TGTGCCGGCAGCACTCAGGCGCCGTCTAGAAATGAGCAGTTCTTC
CDR3: CAGSTQAPSRNEQFF

V: TRBV15
J: TRBJ2-3
size: .
D: TRBD1
DNA: TGTGCCACCAGCAGGACGACAGGGGGCATAGATACGCAGTATTTT
CDR3: CATSRTTGGIDTQYF

V: TRBV10-3
J: TRBJ1-2
size: few
D: TRBD1
DNA: TGTGCCATCACCGGACAGGGGGACTATGGCTACACCTTC
CDR3: CAITGQGDYGYTF

V: TRBV5-6
J: TRBJ2-1
size: few
D: .
DNA: TGCTCTACACAGGGAGACAATGAGCAGTTCTTC
CDR3: CSTQGDNEQFF

V: TRBV12-3/TRBV12-4
J: TRBJ1-1
size: .
D: .
DNA: TGTGCCAGCAGTTTTAGGGCAGGGGATGTGGCTTTCTTT
CDR3: CASSFRAGDVAFF

V: TRBV13
J: TRBJ2-3
size: few
D: TRBD1
DNA: TGTGCCAGCAACCAAGGACAGGATGGAGGCGATACGCAGTATTTT
CDR3: CASNQGQDGGDTQYF

V: TRBV29-1
J: TRBJ2-5
size: many
D: .
DNA: TGCAGCGTTGTCGGGGTAGGGGAGACCCAGTACTTC
CDR3: CSVVGVGETQYF

V: TRBV14
J: TRBJ2-5
size: few
D: TRBD2
DNA: TGTGCCACCTCGACTAGCGGGGTCCAAGAGACCCAGTACTTC
CDR3: CATSTSGVQETQYF